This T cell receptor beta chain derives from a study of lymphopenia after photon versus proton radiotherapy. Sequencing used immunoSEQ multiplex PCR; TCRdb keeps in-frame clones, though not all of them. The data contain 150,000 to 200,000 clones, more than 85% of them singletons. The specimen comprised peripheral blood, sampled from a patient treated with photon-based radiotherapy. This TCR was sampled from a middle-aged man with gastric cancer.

CDR3 bases: TGTGCCAGCAGTGGGGGTAGGGTGGGTTACGAGCAGTACTTC. This codes for CASSGGRVGYEQYF. The V call is TRBV2, the J call TRBJ2-7; D ambiguous. Germline V gives CDR1 SNHLY, CDR2 FYNNEI. CDR3 size: 14 residues. Trimming shortened V by 4 bases and J by 4 bases, and 14 bases separated the two germline ends.